One sample yielded the 23 T cell receptor beta chains listed below, sequenced in a study of blood T cell repertoires in COVID-19 (dated by TCRdb to the early 2020s). The method was the immunoSEQ multiplex PCR assay. TCRdb provides this immuneACCESS table in a form limited to in-frame rearrangements. Some clones are lacking; in checked studies, under half of them reflect an unresolved V gene, and why the rest are absent is not known. For this sample the table gives roughly 190,000 clones, of which around 85% were detected only once. The top ten constitute around 12% of the sample. The sample was peripheral blood. These receptors were collected from a woman in her forties or fifties with acute or convalescent COVID-19.

The chain couples TRBV27 to TRBJ2-7; 8 nucleotides align to TRBD2. CDR3 length: 15 residues. Losses at the gene ends were 6 bases for V and 0 bases for J; bases not matched to a gene: 7. Germline CDR1 MNHEY, CDR2 SMNVEV (reference sequence). The CDR3 spells CASRERSGSSYEQYF. CDR3 sequence (DNA): TGTGCCAGCAGGGAGAGAAGCGGGAGCTCCTACGAGCAGTACTTC.

The rearrangement uses TRBV4-1 and TRBJ2-7; the match to TRBD2 covers 8 bases. Germline V gives CDR1 MGHRA, CDR2 YSYEKL. V trimming: 5 bases; J trimming: 0 bases; junction bases outside the gene matches: 9. The CDR3 is 16 amino acids. In DNA form, the CDR3 reads TGCGCCAGCAGCAACACGTTAGCGGGGCTCTCCTACGAGCAGTACTTC. Encoded protein: CASSNTLAGLSYEQYF.

The chain couples TRBV5-4 to TRBJ2-2; 11 bases line up with TRBD2. V lost 5 bases, J lost 6 bases, and 6 bases stayed unmatched. CDR1 and CDR2 (germline): SGHNT, YYREEE (reference sequence). The CDR3 has 15 residues. CDR3 loop: CASRGSGGAPGELFF. Here the CDR3 DNA reads TGTGCCAGCAGAGGTAGCGGGGGGGCCCCCGGGGAGCTGTTTTTT. Looking up the rest from reference TRBV5-4 and TRBJ2-2 gives the full variable domain: ETGVTQSPTHLIKTRGQQVTLRCSSQSGHNTVSWYQQALGQGPQFIFQYYREEENGRGNFPPRFSGLQFPNYSSELNVNALELDDSALYLCASRGSGGAPGELFFGEGSRLTVL.

This chain links TRBV29-1 with TRBJ2-1; the D gene is possibly TRBD2 (6 bases). Per germline, CDR1 SQVTM and CDR2 ANQGSEA. Between the trimmed V and J ends, which lost 6 bases and 7 bases, there was a span of 19 bases. The CDR3 has 14 amino acids. In DNA form, the CDR3 reads TGCAGCGTCCGCGGGACTCCTGGAGCAAATGAGCAGTTCTTC. It yields the protein CSVRGTPGANEQFF.

The rearrangement joins TRBV11-2 to TRBJ2-4; TRBD2 aligns across 12 bases. The CDR3 sequence is 17 residues long. V shed 2 bases and J 4 bases; nucleotides not matched to a gene: 6. Germline V gene lookup returns CDR1 SGHAT and CDR2 FQNNGV. CDR3: CASSLRPGTSGKNIQYF. CDR3 sequence (DNA): TGTGCCAGCAGCTTACGGCCGGGGACTAGCGGGAAAAACATTCAGTACTTC.

This rearrangement joins TRBV20-1 to TRBJ2-7, with TRBD1 as a possible D gene (5 bases). The germline CDR1 and CDR2 sequences are DFQATT and SNEGSKA (reference sequence). The CDR3 length is 11 residues. The CDR3 DNA reads TGCAGGGCGGAAAAGGGGTACGAGCAGTACTTC. This gives the protein CRAEKGYEQYF.

The gene calls are TRBV7-8 and TRBJ2-5; 7 nucleotides agree with TRBD2. Germline lookup yields CDR1 SGHVS and CDR2 FQNEAQ. The ends lost 8 bases at V and 5 bases at J; junction bases unmatched: 8. The CDR3 covers 13 residues. The CDR3 sequence is CASCRGVRETQYF. The CDR3, as DNA: TGTGCCAGCTGTCGGGGGGTTCGGGAGACCCAGTACTTC. The full variable domain, its missing parts supplied by reference TRBV7-8 and TRBJ2-5, is GAGVSQSPRYKVAKRGQDVALRCDPISGHVSLFWYQQALGQGPEFLTYFQNEAQLDKSGLPSDRFFAERPEGSVSTLKIQRTQQEDSAVYLCASCRGVRETQYFGPGTRLLVL.

The genes are TRBV29-1 and TRBJ1-2, with D hard to call. The germline V gene has CDR1 SQVTM and CDR2 ANQGSEA. This CDR3 contains 17 residues. V was shortened by 0 bases and J by 0 bases, with 17 bases between the two germline ends. In nucleotides, the CDR3 is TGCAGCGTTGAAGATCGGGATACCGGGCTCTCTAACTATGGCTACACCTTC. It codes for CSVEDRDTGLSNYGYTF.

The V gene is TRBV20-1, the J gene TRBJ1-2; possible D gene TRBD1, 6 bases. CDR3 length: 13 residues. V gave up 3 bases and J gave up 5 bases, with 13 bases separating them. Germline loops: CDR1 DFQATT, CDR2 SNEGSKA (reference sequence). CDR3 in amino acids: CSASGGTTYGYTF. The CDR3 DNA reads as TGCAGTGCTAGTGGGGGGACAACTTATGGCTACACCTTC.

The chain combines TRBV19 with TRBJ2-1; tentative D call: TRBD2 (5 bases). Germline-derived CDR1 and CDR2 are LNHDA and SQIVND (reference sequence). This CDR3 has 13 amino acids. The V gene lost 6 bases and the J gene lost 12 bases, with 18 bases spanning the gap. The CDR3 nucleotides read TGTGCCAGTAGGTCGCCTTCGGGGTCCATGCAGTTCTTC. Amino acids: CASRSPSGSMQFF.

The chain has TRBV5-5 and TRBJ1-6; no reliable D call. Germline V gene lookup returns CDR1 SGHKS and CDR2 YYEKEE (reference sequence). The V end was cut by 4 bases, the J end by 7 bases, with 12 bases between. The CDR3 is made up of 14 amino acids. CDR3: CASSPGYGNSPLHF. As DNA, the CDR3 is TGTGCCAGCAGCCCTGGATACGGGAATTCACCCCTCCACTTT.

CDR3 nucleotides: TGCGCCAGCAGCCTACCTAGCGGGGGGGCGTCCGGCACCGGGGAGCTGTTTTTT. Its protein is CASSLPSGGASGTGELFF. This chain uses TRBV5-1 with TRBJ2-2; 12 nucleotides align to TRBD2. Trimming took 4 bases from V and 4 from J; bases not matched to a gene: 11. Per the germline V gene, CDR1 is SGHRS and CDR2 is YFSETQ. The CDR3 extends over 18 amino acids.

The chain couples TRBV6-6 to TRBJ2-7, with TRBD2 matching 7 bases. The J segment lost 3 bases and the V segment lost 7 bases, leaving 9 bases of the junction unmatched. From germline, CDR1 is MNHNY and CDR2 SVGAGI (reference sequence). CDR3 size: 14 residues. The DNA for the CDR3 is TGTGCCAGCACCCCCCGGGGAGGGTACTACGAGCAGTACTTC. This sequence encodes CASTPRGGYYEQYF.

The chain carries TRBV28 and TRBJ2-7; D perhaps matches TRBD1 (5 bases). Germline CDR1 MDHEN, CDR2 SYDVKM. Trimming took off 1 base at V and 7 bases at J, with 8 bases between the two ends. The CDR3 covers 12 residues. CDR3 DNA: TGTGCCAGCAGTTTATCAGGGCGAGAGCAGTACTTC. Translated, it gives CASSLSGREQYF.

The rearrangement joins TRBV11-2 to TRBJ2-3; 8 bases align to TRBD2. Germline V gene sequence: CDR1 SGHAT, CDR2 FQNNGV. This CDR3 region has 14 residues. V trimming: 5 bases; J trimming: 8 bases; junction bases outside the gene matches: 9. The CDR3 loop is CASSVSGGLATQYF. In DNA, the CDR3 is TGTGCCAGCAGCGTATCGGGGGGGCTGGCTACGCAGTATTTT.

The rearrangement uses TRBV6-5 and TRBJ2-2, with 10 bases lining up with TRBD2. Germline assignment: CDR1 MNHEY and CDR2 SVGAGI. J gave up 8 bases and V 4 bases, and 4 bases lay outside the gene matches. The CDR3 loop spans 14 amino acids. The CDR3 spells CASSWSGRVGELFF. The CDR3 DNA is TGTGCCAGCAGTTGGAGCGGGAGGGTGGGGGAGCTGTTTTTT.

The chain is built from TRBV6-5 and TRBJ1-5, with 7 bases aligning to TRBD1. The V and J ends lost 2 bases and 4 bases, in that order; junction bases with no gene match: 2. Germline CDR1 reads MNHEY; CDR2 reads SVGAGI. The CDR3 runs to 14 residues. CDR3 coding DNA: TGTGCCAGCAGTTACAACAGGGGAAATCAGCCCCAGCATTTT. It translates to CASSYNRGNQPQHF.

The chain recombines TRBV12-3 or TRBV12-4 with TRBJ1-5; no firm D call. The CDR3 length is 12 residues. The V end was cut by 8 bases, the J end by 4 bases, with 9 bases between. DNA of the CDR3: TGTGCCAGCCGCGAGAGTAATCAGCCCCAGCATTTT. Translation: CASRESNQPQHF.

V usage is TRBV11-2 and J usage is TRBJ2-6; TRBD2 is a possible D gene (5 bases). CDR1 and CDR2 (germline): SGHAT, FQNNGV. The CDR3 runs to 16 residues. V lost 6 bases and J 0 bases, leaving 12 bases between the germline ends. The CDR3 bases are TGTGCCAGCAGGAAGAGCGGTTCCTCTGGGGCCAACGTCCTGACTTTC. This gives the protein CASRKSGSSGANVLTF.

This sequence joins TRBV9 and TRBJ2-1; TRBD2 matches 8 bases. The CDR3 has 16 residues. V gave up 1 base and J gave up 0 bases; unmatched junction bases: 3. The germline CDR1 and CDR2 sequences are SGDLS and YYNGEE. The CDR3 DNA reads TGTGCCAGCAGCGTATTAGCGGGGACCTCCTACAATGAGCAGTTCTTC. Its protein product is CASSVLAGTSYNEQFF. Full variable domain (missing parts from reference TRBV9 and TRBJ2-1): DSGVTQTPKHLITATGQRVTLRCSPRSGDLSVYWYQQSLDQGLQFLIQYYNGEERAKGNILERFSAQQFPDLHSELNLSSLELGDSALYFCASSVLAGTSYNEQFFGPGTRLTVL.

This clone was detected once. This chain uses TRBV21-1 with TRBJ2-7; the listed D gene, TRBD1, was not tested against the DNA. TRBV21-1 is noted as a pseudogene. This CDR3 spans 16 amino acids. CDR3 DNA sequence: TGTGCCAGCAGCGATCCTCCGGGACAGGGGGCCTACGAGCAGTACTTC. This encodes CASSDPPGQGAYEQYF.

The chain is built from TRBV2 and TRBJ2-1; TRBD2 matches 12 bases. The germline V gene encodes CDR1 SNHLY and CDR2 FYNNEI. The CDR3 extends over 16 amino acids. Losses at the gene ends were 1 base for V and 8 bases for J; bases not matched to a gene: 6. The CDR3 sequence is CASSEGLAGEIDEQFF. Written as DNA, the CDR3 is TGTGCCAGCAGTGAAGGACTAGCGGGAGAAATCGATGAGCAGTTCTTC.

CDR3 protein: CASSPRDRDRGEKLFF. The CDR3 DNA is TGTGCCAGCAGCCCCAGGGACAGGGATAGGGGTGAAAAACTGTTTTTT. The J gene is TRBJ1-4, the V gene TRBV6-6; 9 nucleotides line up with TRBD1. J gave up 7 bases and V 6 bases, and 12 bases lay outside the gene matches. The germline V gene has CDR1 MNHNY and CDR2 SVGAGI (reference sequence). The CDR3 covers 16 residues.